The 5 T cell receptor beta chains in this list originate from one sample, sequenced in a study of blood T cell repertoires in COVID-19. TCRdb keeps only in-frame clones here, not all; method: immunoSEQ multiplex PCR. The table lists 350,000 to 400,000 clones, 88% of them singletons. The sample consisted of PBMCs or T cells enriched from blood (not recorded which). Receptors originate from a woman younger than 30 who had recovered from COVID-19.

This chain links TRBV5-4 with TRBJ2-2, with D perhaps matching TRBD1 (5 bases). CDR3 length equals 15 residues. The germline CDR1 and CDR2 sequences are SGHNT and YYREEE (reference sequence). With 1 base removed from V and 7 bases from J, the gap between germline ends came to 14 bases. Written as DNA, the CDR3 is TGTGCCAGCAGCTTGACGCCAGGGCGCAACGGGGAGCTGTTTTTT. Amino acids: CASSLTPGRNGELFF.

This clone was seen a handful of times. This chain connects TRBV27 to TRBJ1-1; the D gene is possibly TRBD1 (6 bases). Germline loops: CDR1 MNHEY, CDR2 SMNVEV (reference sequence). There are 13 residues in the CDR3. V gave up 3 bases and J gave up 4 bases, with 9 bases separating them. CDR3 bases: TGTGCCAGCAGTTTCGGACAGAGCACTGAAGCTTTCTTT. It translates to CASSFGQSTEAFF.

This rearrangement joins TRBV19 to TRBJ1-4; no clear D gene. Trimming cost V 5 bases and J 0 bases, with 7 bases left between them. CDR3 length: 14 amino acids. Germline V CDR1 and CDR2: LNHDA, SQIVND (reference sequence). The CDR3 here is CASSVIATNEKLFF. As DNA, the CDR3 is TGTGCCAGTAGTGTTATTGCAACTAATGAAAAACTGTTTTTT.

The gene calls are TRBV14 and TRBJ1-3, with D unresolved. CDR1 is SGHDN, CDR2 FVKESK, per germline. The CDR3 runs 13 residues. The V gene lost 5 bases and the J gene lost 0 bases, with 5 bases spanning the gap. CDR3 amino acids: CASSGSSGNTIYF. The CDR3 coding sequence is TGTGCCAGCAGCGGCAGCTCTGGAAACACCATATATTTT.

The rearrangement joins TRBV7-9 to TRBJ2-7; 7 nucleotides agree with TRBD1. The J segment lost 5 bases and the V segment lost 6 bases, leaving 19 bases of the junction unmatched. The CDR3 spans 17 residues. Germline V lookup: CDR1 SEHNR, CDR2 FQNEAQ (reference sequence). CDR3: CASRHRDSDSPWDEQYF. The DNA for the CDR3 is TGTGCCAGCAGACACCGGGACAGCGACTCACCATGGGACGAGCAGTACTTC.